Below, one T cell receptor (beta chain) is given with its context. The antigen is not known. The germline V and J ends were trimmed by 6 bases and 0 bases, with 19 bases remaining between them. Per germline, CDR1 DFQATT and CDR2 SNEGSKA (reference sequence). The CDR3 extends over 16 amino acids. This sample is part of a study of post-analysis software for immune sequencing data. Across the study: The disease courses spanned relapsing-remitting, secondary progressive and progressive-relapsing forms of multiple sclerosis. Study conclusions and caveats: F measure grouped same-batch samples tightly together. In patients, TRBV5-6, TRBV5-1 and TRBV20-1 belonged to five TRBV segments found more frequently than in controls.

Carried by the TCR beta cDNA libraries were unique molecular identifiers. The source material, about 0.95 to 11 million T cells, gave rise to roughly 0.5 million cDNA molecules. From the PCR reads, TCRdb called clonotypes with MiXCR, one entry per CDR3 protein. Counted here are 750,000 to 950,000 distinct CDR3 sequences, 35% to 55% occurring once; the ten biggest clones make up 4.9%. This sequence originates from a girl aged 10 to 17 with multiple sclerosis. Sequencing input: blood. This rearrangement joins TRBV20-1 to TRBJ2-3, with D possibly TRBD2 on 6 matching bases. In nucleotides, the CDR3 is TGCAGTGCGCCAAAACTATCGGGAGTTAGCACAGATACGCAGTATTTT. It codes for CSAPKLSGVSTDTQYF.